This T cell receptor (beta chain) was retrieved from a study of control samples from healthy donors and cancer patients. With 4 bases clipped from V and 1 base from J, the junction kept 13 bases outside the gene matches. Germline-derived CDR1 and CDR2 are SGHRS and YFSETQ. The CDR3 covers 19 residues. Produced via immunoSEQ multiplex PCR; TCRdb's table is partial and in-frame only. Of over 60,000 clones listed, around 90% are singletons. Sequencing was carried out using PBMCs. The origin of this receptor is a woman aged 60-70 years with head and neck cancer. The chain joins TRBV5-1 to TRBJ2-7; 14 nucleotides match TRBD2. CDR3 coding DNA: TGCGCCAGCAGCGGCACTTGGGGGACTAGCGGGAGTCCGTCCTACGAGCAGTACTTC. It encodes CASSGTWGTSGSPSYEQYF.